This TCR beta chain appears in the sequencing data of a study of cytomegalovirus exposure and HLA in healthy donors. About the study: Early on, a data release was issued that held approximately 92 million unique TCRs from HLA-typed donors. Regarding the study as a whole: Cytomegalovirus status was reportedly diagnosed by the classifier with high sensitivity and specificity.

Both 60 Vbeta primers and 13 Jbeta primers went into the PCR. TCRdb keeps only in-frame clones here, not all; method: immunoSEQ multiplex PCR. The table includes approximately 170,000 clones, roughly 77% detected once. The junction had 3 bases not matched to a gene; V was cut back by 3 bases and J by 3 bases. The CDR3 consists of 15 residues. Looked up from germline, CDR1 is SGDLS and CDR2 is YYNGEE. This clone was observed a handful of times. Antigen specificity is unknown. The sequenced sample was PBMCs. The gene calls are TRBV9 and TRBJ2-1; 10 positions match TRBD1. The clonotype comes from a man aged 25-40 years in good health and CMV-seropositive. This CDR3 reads CASSDGTGVYNEQFF. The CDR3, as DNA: TGTGCCAGCAGCGACGGGACAGGGGTCTACAATGAGCAGTTCTTC.